The 15 T cell receptor beta chains below all came from one sample that was sequenced in a study of CD4 T cells in relation to SARS-CoV-2 and coronaviruses. This table comes from immunoSEQ multiplex PCR, and its TCRdb copy is limited to in-frame clones, with some not included. The sample has 9,500 to 13,000 clones, around 87% seen once. Input material: naive CD4+ T cells from PBMCs. Subset specified: naive CD4+ T cells isolated by negative enrichment. These receptors were collected from an adult with COVID-19.

The chain links TRBV4-3 to TRBJ2-2; possible D gene TRBD2, 5 bases. V was trimmed by 1 base and J by 4 bases, leaving 13 bases between them. This CDR3 is built from 16 residues. Germline CDR1 and CDR2: LGHNA and YSLEER. In nucleotides, the CDR3 is TGCGCCAGCAGCCAAGTTCACGGGGTACGCACCGGGGAGCTGTTTTTT. Translation: CASSQVHGVRTGELFF.

The gene calls are TRBV30 and TRBJ2-7, with D perhaps TRBD2 (5 bases). The CDR3 length is 14 residues. The V end lost 0 bases, the J end lost 2 bases, and 11 bases lay between the germline ends. The germline V gene has CDR1 GTSNPN and CDR2 SVGIG (reference sequence). The DNA for the CDR3 is TGTGCCTGGAGTGTAGAGTCCGGGGCCTACGAGCAGTACTTC. Protein product: CAWSVESGAYEQYF. Together with reference TRBV30 and TRBJ2-7, the CDR3 gives the full variable domain: SQTIHQWPATLVQPVGSPLSLECTVEGTSNPNLYWYRQAAGRGLQLLFYSVGIGQISSEVPQNLSASRPQDRQFILSSKKLLLSDSGFYLCAWSVESGAYEQYFGPGTRLTVT.

This chain links TRBV2 with TRBJ2-5; the D call may be TRBD1 or TRBD2 (6 bases each). The CDR3 covers 14 residues. Germline loops: CDR1 SNHLY, CDR2 FYNNEI. V was shortened by 7 bases and J by 5 bases, with 17 bases between the two germline ends. The CDR3 region has the DNA TGTGCCAGCATTCGACTAGTGGGGGGCGAGACCCAGTACTTC. Protein sequence: CASIRLVGGETQYF.

This chain uses TRBV27 with TRBJ2-7; 7 bases are shared with TRBD1. CDR1 is MNHEY, CDR2 SMNVEV, per germline (reference sequence). V was clipped by 5 bases and J by 5 bases; unmatched bases: 6. This CDR3 region has 13 residues. For the CDR3, the DNA is TGTGCCAGCAGTCCGCAGGGGGTCCACGAGCAGTACTTC. It specifies CASSPQGVHEQYF.

The rearrangement joins TRBV14 to TRBJ2-7; tentatively, D is TRBD2 (6 bases). Trimming left V 4 bases short and J 3 bases short, with 13 bases between. Germline-derived CDR1 and CDR2 are SGHDN and FVKESK. The length of the CDR3 is 14 residues. CDR3 in amino acids: CASSLRPGVYEQYF. Here the CDR3 DNA reads TGTGCCAGCAGCCTCAGGCCGGGGGTCTACGAGCAGTACTTC.

This sequence joins TRBV5-4 and TRBJ2-2; possibly TRBD1 or TRBD2 for D (6 bases each). The germline gives CDR1 SGHNT, CDR2 YYREEE (reference sequence). Trimming removed 4 bases at V and 7 bases at J, with 11 bases between. The CDR3 has 13 residues. CDR3 DNA sequence: TGTGCCAGCAGCCGTGGGGGGCTCGGGGAGCTGTTTTTT. Translating gives CASSRGGLGELFF.

The J gene is TRBJ1-4, the V gene TRBV6-5; a weak D match, TRBD1 (5 bases). V gave up 6 bases and J gave up 10 bases, with 15 bases separating them. CDR1 is MNHEY and CDR2 is SVGAGI in the germline V gene. The CDR3 consists of 13 residues. The chain's CDR3 is CASRPSGGIKLFF. The DNA for the CDR3 is TGTGCCAGCAGGCCGTCGGGGGGTATAAAACTGTTTTTT.

This sequence joins TRBV5-1 and TRBJ1-4; possibly TRBD1 for D (5 bases). This CDR3 contains 14 residues. V was clipped by 0 bases and J by 6 bases, with 9 bases between them. Germline CDR1 is SGHRS and CDR2 is YFSETQ. DNA of the CDR3: TGCGCCAGCAGCTTGGAGGGGCCAGATGAAAAACTGTTTTTT. Translating gives CASSLEGPDEKLFF.

This chain connects TRBV5-1 to TRBJ2-5; possibly TRBD1 for D (6 bases). This CDR3 has 14 amino acids. Germline V gene lookup returns CDR1 SGHRS and CDR2 YFSETQ. V was clipped by 1 base and J by 4 bases, with 11 bases between them. The CDR3 DNA reads as TGCGCCAGCAGCTTGCTGGGACAAGGAGAGACCCAGTACTTC. This codes for CASSLLGQGETQYF.

This chain's CDR3 is CASSLNPEGADTEAFF. CDR3 sequence (DNA): TGTGCCAGCAGCTTAAACCCTGAAGGGGCAGACACTGAAGCTTTCTTT. This rearrangement joins TRBV7-6 to TRBJ1-1; TRBD1 is a possible D gene (5 bases). The CDR3 totals 16 residues. Trimming shortened V by 2 bases and J by 3 bases, and 16 bases separated the two germline ends. Germline assignment: CDR1 SGHVS and CDR2 FNYEAQ.

This clone showed up just once. This chain links TRBV16 with TRBJ2-3; TRBD2 matches at 7 bases. This CDR3 region has 14 residues. Looked up from germline, CDR1 is KGHSY and CDR2 is FQNENV. Trimming removed 0 bases from V and 6 bases from J; junction bases left unmatched: 3. Here the CDR3 DNA reads TGTGCCAGCAGCCAATCAGCGGGATACGATACGCAGTATTTT. Its translation: CASSQSAGYDTQYF.

The chain carries TRBV29-1 and TRBJ2-3; perhaps TRBD2 as D (6 bases). The V and J ends lost 0 bases and 1 base respectively, with 20 bases between them. CDR3 size: 18 residues. CDR1 and CDR2 from the germline V gene are SQVTM and ANQGSEA. CDR3 DNA: TGCAGCGTTGAAGATCAGGAGGGACTCCTCCCTGGCACAGATACGCAGTATTTT. This gives the protein CSVEDQEGLLPGTDTQYF.

This chain links TRBV7-9 with TRBJ2-4, with 10 bases that match TRBD1. The CDR3 runs 19 residues. The germline V gene has CDR1 SEHNR and CDR2 FQNEAQ (reference sequence). J lost 0 bases, V lost 4 bases, and 12 bases had no gene match. The CDR3, as DNA: TGTGCCAGCAGCTCAGTTGGGACAGGGGCAACCTTAGCCAAAAACATTCAGTACTTC. Translated, it gives CASSSVGTGATLAKNIQYF.

The chain joins TRBV11-2 to TRBJ2-4; TRBD2 aligns across 9 bases. The CDR3 totals 18 residues. Trimming cost V 1 base and J 2 bases; bases outside gene matches: 9. Germline CDR1 is SGHAT and CDR2 is FQNNGV. Written as DNA, the CDR3 is TGTGCCAGCAGCTTAGGCCCTCCTAGCGGGGAATCCAAAAACATTCAGTACTTC. Amino acid sequence: CASSLGPPSGESKNIQYF.

The rearrangement uses TRBV5-1 and TRBJ1-4; TRBD1 might be the D (5 bases). This CDR3 has 16 amino acids. CDR1 and CDR2 (germline): SGHRS, YFSETQ. Trimming took off 2 bases at V and 0 bases at J, with 11 bases between the two ends. Written as DNA, the CDR3 is TGCGCCAGCAGCTTCCAGGGCCCCCCAACTAATGAAAAACTGTTTTTT. Residues: CASSFQGPPTNEKLFF.